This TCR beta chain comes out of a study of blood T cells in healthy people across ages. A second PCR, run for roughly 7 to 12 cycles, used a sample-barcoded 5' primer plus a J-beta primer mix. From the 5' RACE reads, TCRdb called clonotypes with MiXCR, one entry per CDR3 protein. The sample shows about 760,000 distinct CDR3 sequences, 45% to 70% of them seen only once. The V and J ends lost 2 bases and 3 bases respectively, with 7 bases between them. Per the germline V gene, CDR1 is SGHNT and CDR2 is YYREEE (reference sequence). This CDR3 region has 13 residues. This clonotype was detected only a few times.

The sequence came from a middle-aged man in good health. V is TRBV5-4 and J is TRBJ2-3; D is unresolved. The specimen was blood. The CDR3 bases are TGTGCCAGCAGCTTATTCTTTACAGATACGCAGTATTTT. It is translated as CASSLFFTDTQYF.